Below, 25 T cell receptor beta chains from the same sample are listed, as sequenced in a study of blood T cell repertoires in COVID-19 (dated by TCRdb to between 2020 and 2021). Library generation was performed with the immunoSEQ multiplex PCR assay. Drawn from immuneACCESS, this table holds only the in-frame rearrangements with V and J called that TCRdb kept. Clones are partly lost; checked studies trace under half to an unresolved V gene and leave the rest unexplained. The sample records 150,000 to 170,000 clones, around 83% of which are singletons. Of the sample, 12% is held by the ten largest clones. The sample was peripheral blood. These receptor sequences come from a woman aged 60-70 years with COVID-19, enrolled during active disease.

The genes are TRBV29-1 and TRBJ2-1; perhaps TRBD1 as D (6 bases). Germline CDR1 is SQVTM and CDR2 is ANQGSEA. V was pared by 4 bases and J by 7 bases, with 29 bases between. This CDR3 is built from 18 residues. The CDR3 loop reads CSVVRQGITGWVGNEQFF. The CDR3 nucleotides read TGCAGCGTTGTAAGGCAGGGGATCACCGGGTGGGTAGGGAATGAGCAGTTCTTC.

The CDR3 loop reads CASSPDRDLGEQYF. CDR3 nucleotide sequence: TGTGCCAGCAGCCCCGACAGGGACCTGGGGGAGCAGTACTTC. This chain uses TRBV6-5 with TRBJ2-7; 7 bases align to TRBD1. In germline, CDR1 is MNHEY, CDR2 SVGAGI. With 6 bases clipped from V and 7 bases from J, the junction kept 12 bases outside the gene matches. The CDR3 has 14 amino acids.

The CDR3 sequence is CAIGLTSGGSYNEQFF. CDR3 coding DNA: TGTGCCATCGGACTGACTAGCGGGGGTTCCTACAATGAGCAGTTCTTC. The V and J genes are TRBV10-3 and TRBJ2-1, with TRBD2 matching 12 bases. Germline-derived CDR1 and CDR2 are ENHRY and SYGVKD. CDR3 length: 16 amino acids. After removal of 8 bases from V and 1 base from J, the junction contained 6 bases not matched to a gene.

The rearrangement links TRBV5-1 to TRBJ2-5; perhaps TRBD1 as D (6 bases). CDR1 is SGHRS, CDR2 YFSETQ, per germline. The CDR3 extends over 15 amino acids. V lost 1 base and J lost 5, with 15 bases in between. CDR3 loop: CASSLMLQGPETQYF. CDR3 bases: TGCGCCAGCAGCTTGATGCTTCAGGGGCCTGAGACCCAGTACTTC.

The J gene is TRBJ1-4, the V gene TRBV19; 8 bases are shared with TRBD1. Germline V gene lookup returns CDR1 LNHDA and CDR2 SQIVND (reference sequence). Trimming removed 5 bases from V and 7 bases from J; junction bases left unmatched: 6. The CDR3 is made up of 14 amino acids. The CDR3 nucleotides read TGTGCCAGTAGTTCAGGGGGCGCGGGTGAAAAACTGTTTTTT. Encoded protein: CASSSGGAGEKLFF.

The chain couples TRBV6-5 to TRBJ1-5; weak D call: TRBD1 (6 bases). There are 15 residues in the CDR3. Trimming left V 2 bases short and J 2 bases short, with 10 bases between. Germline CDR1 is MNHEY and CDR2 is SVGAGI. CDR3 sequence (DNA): TGTGCCAGCAGTTACGGGGGCAGGGGCAATCAGCCCCAGCATTTT. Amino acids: CASSYGGRGNQPQHF.

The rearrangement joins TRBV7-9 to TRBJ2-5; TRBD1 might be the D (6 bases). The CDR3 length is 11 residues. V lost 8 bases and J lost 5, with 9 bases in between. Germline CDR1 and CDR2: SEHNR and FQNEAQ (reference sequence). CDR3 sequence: CASQGSETQYF. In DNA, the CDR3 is TGTGCCAGCCAGGGGTCCGAGACCCAGTACTTC.

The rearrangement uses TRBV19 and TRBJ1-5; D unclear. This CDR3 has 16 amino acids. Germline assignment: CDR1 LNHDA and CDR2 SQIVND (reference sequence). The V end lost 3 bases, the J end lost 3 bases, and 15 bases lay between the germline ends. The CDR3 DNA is TGTGCCAGTAGTATTTCCAGGAGGGATCACAATCAGCCCCAGCATTTT. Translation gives CASSISRRDHNQPQHF.

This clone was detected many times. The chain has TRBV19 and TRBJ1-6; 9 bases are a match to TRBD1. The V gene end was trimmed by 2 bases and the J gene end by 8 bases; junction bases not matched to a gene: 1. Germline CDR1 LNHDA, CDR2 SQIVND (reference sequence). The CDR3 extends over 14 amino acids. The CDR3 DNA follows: TGTGCCAGTAGTATAAACAGGGGGCATTCACCCCTCCACTTT. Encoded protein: CASSINRGHSPLHF.

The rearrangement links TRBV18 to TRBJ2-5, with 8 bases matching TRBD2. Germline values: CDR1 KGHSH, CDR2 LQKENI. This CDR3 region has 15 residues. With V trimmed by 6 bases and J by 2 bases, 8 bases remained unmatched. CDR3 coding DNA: TGTGCCAGCTCTCTTACCTCTAGCGGGCAAGAGACCCAGTACTTC. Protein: CASSLTSSGQETQYF.

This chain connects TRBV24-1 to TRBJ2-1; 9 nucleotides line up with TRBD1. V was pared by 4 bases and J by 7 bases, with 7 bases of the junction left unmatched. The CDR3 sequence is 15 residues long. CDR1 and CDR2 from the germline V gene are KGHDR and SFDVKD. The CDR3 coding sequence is TGTGCCACCAGTGACTGGACAGGGGTTAGGAATGAGCAGTTCTTC. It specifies CATSDWTGVRNEQFF.

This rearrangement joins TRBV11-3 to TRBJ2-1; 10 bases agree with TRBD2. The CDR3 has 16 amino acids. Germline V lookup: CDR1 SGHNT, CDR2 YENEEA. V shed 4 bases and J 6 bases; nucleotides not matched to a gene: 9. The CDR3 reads CASSSSGRALGNEQFF. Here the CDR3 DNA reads TGTGCCAGCAGCTCAAGCGGGAGGGCCTTGGGCAATGAGCAGTTCTTC.

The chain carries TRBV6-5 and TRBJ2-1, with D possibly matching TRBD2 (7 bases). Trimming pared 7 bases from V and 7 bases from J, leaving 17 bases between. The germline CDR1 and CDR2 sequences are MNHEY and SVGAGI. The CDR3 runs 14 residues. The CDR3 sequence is CASIKGGPENEQFF. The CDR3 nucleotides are TGTGCCAGCATTAAGGGGGGGCCCGAGAATGAGCAGTTCTTC.

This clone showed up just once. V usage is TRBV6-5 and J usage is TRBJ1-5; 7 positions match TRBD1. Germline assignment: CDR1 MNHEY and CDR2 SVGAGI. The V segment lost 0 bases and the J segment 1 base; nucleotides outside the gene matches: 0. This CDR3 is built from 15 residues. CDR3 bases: TGTGCCAGCAGTTACTCGGACAGGAGCAATCAGCCCCAGCATTTT. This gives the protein CASSYSDRSNQPQHF.

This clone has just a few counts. As DNA, the CDR3 is TGTGCCAGCAGTGAAGTATCGCAGGGCCTGACACCCCTCCACTTT. This encodes CASSEVSQGLTPLHF. The chain carries TRBV6-1 and TRBJ1-6; TRBD1 might be the D (5 bases). The CDR3 consists of 15 residues. CDR1 MNHNS and CDR2 SASEGT come from the germline V gene. Trimming cost V 1 base and J 11 bases, with 15 bases left between them.

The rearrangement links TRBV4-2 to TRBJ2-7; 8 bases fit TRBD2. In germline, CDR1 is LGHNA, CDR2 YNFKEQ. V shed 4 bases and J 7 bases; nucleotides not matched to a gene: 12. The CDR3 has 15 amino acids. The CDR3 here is CASSLPGGGPGEQYF. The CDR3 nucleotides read TGTGCCAGCAGCCTGCCCGGGGGGGGCCCCGGAGAGCAGTACTTC.

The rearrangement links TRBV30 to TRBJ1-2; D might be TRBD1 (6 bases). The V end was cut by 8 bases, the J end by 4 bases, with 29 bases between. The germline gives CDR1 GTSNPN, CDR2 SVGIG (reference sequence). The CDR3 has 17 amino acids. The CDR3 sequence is CAGGGGGTGYLVYGYTF. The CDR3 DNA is TGTGCCGGGGGCGGGGGGGGTACGGGGTACCTCGTCTATGGCTACACCTTC.

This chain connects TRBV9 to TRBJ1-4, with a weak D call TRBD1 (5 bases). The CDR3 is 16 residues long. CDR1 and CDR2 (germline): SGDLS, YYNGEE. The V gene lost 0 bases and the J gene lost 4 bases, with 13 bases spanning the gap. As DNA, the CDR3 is TGTGCCAGCAGCGTAGGACGACAGCTGAATAATGAAAAACTGTTTTTT. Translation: CASSVGRQLNNEKLFF.

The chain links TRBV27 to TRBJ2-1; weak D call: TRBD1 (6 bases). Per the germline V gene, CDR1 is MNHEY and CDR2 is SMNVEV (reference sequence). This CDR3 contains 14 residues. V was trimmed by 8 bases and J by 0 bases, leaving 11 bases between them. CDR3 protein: CASFTGFSYNEQFF. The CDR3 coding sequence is TGTGCCAGCTTTACAGGGTTCTCCTACAATGAGCAGTTCTTC.

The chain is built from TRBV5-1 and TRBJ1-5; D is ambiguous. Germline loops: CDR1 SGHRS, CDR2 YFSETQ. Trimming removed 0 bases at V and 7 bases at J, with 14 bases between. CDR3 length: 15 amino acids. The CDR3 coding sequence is TGCGCCAGCAGCTTGGAATCCGGCTCGGGGCAGCCCCAGCATTTT. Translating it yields CASSLESGSGQPQHF.

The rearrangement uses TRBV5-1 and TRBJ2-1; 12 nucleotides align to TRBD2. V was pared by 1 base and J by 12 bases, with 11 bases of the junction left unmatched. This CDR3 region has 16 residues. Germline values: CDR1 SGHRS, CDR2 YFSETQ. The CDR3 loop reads CASSLLEVLAGGRQFF. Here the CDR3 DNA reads TGCGCCAGCAGCTTGCTGGAGGTACTAGCGGGAGGAAGGCAGTTCTTC.

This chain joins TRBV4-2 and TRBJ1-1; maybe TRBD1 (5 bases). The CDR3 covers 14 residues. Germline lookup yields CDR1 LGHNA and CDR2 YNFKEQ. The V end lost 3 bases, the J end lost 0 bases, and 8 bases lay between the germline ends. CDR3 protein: CASSQGLVNTEAFF. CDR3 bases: TGTGCCAGCAGCCAGGGACTGGTGAACACTGAAGCTTTCTTT.

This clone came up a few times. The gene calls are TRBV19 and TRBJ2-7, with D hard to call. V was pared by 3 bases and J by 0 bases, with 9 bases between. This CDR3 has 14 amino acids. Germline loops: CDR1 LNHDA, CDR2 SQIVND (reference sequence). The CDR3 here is CASSIILRSYEQYF. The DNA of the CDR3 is TGTGCCAGTAGTATCATCTTGCGCTCCTACGAGCAGTACTTC.

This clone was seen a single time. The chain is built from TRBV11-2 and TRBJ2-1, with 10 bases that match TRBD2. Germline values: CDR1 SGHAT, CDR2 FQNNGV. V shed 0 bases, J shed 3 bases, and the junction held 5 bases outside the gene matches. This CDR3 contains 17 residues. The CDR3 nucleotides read TGTGCCAGCAGCTTAGAGGTTTGGACTAGCGGCTACAATGAGCAGTTCTTC. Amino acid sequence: CASSLEVWTSGYNEQFF.

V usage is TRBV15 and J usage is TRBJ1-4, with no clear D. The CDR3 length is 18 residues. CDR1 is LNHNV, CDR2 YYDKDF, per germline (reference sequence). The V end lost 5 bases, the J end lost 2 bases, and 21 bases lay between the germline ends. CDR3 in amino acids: CATSEGRRGRQTNEKLFF. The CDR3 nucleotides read TGTGCCACCAGCGAGGGCCGCCGGGGAAGGCAGACTAATGAAAAACTGTTTTTT. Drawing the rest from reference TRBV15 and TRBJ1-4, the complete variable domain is DAMVIQNPRYQVTQFGKPVTLSCSQTLNHNVMYWYQQKSSQAPKLLFHYYDKDFNNEADTPDNFQSRRPNTSFCFLDIRSPGLGDTAMYLCATSEGRRGRQTNEKLFFGSGTQLSVL.